The 17 T cell receptor beta chains listed next were all sequenced from one sample in a study of technical replicates of blood from a handful of donors. The assay was immunoSEQ multiplex PCR, and TCRdb's table has in-frame clones only and misses some. The profile shows 65,000 to 95,000 clones, around nine tenths of them singletons. The source material was T cells isolated from PBMCs. The source of these receptors is a human donor in good health.

The gene calls are TRBV5-1 and TRBJ1-1; no firm D call. The length of the CDR3 is 13 residues. Germline V gives CDR1 SGHRS, CDR2 YFSETQ. V lost 5 bases and J 1 base, leaving 9 bases between the germline ends. The CDR3 reads CASRARGNTEAFF. In DNA, the CDR3 is TGCGCCAGCAGAGCTCGCGGGAACACTGAAGCTTTCTTT.

The chain recombines TRBV29-1 with TRBJ2-1, with TRBD2 matching 10 bases. V gave up 6 bases and J gave up 3 bases; unmatched junction bases: 17. In germline, CDR1 is SQVTM, CDR2 ANQGSEA. The CDR3 is 18 residues long. DNA of the CDR3: TGCAGCGTACCGGGGGGGCTAGCGGGAGCCTTGGTCTACAATGAGCAGTTCTTC. Its translation: CSVPGGLAGALVYNEQFF.

The rearrangement uses TRBV6-4 and TRBJ2-1; D might be TRBD1 (6 bases). V was clipped by 4 bases and J by 7 bases, with 20 bases between them. Germline CDR1 reads MRHNA; CDR2 reads SNTAGT. The CDR3 length is 16 residues. The CDR3 spells CASSVGRGSLKNEQFF. CDR3 coding DNA: TGTGCCAGCAGTGTCGGCAGGGGATCCCTTAAGAATGAGCAGTTCTTC.

The chain uses TRBV5-5 and TRBJ1-1; D might be TRBD1 (5 bases). CDR1 SGHKS and CDR2 YYEKEE come from the germline V gene (reference sequence). The ends were cut back, 4 bases at V and 2 bases at J, with 12 bases in the middle. The CDR3 totals 14 residues. CDR3 coding DNA: TGTGCCAGCAGCGACAGAAGGGGAAACACTGAAGCTTTCTTT. This sequence encodes CASSDRRGNTEAFF.

Here the CDR3 DNA reads TGTGCCAGCAGCACGGAAGGGTTGACAGGGTCCCTCTTCTATGGCTACACCTTC. Protein sequence: CASSTEGLTGSLFYGYTF. The V and J genes are TRBV27 and TRBJ1-2; 7 bases are shared with TRBD1. Germline values: CDR1 MNHEY, CDR2 SMNVEV (reference sequence). The junction had 20 bases not matched to a gene; V was cut back by 6 bases and J by 4 bases. This CDR3 comprises 18 residues.

The J gene is TRBJ2-1, the V gene TRBV27; D unclear. This CDR3 contains 13 residues. Germline lookup yields CDR1 MNHEY and CDR2 SMNVEV (reference sequence). V lost 5 bases and J 4 bases, leaving 9 bases between the germline ends. The CDR3 region is CASSTYGYNEQFF. The DNA for the CDR3 is TGTGCCAGCAGTACGTACGGGTACAATGAGCAGTTCTTC.

This clone was found a few times. V and J are TRBV4-2 and TRBJ1-1, with D perhaps matching TRBD1 (6 bases). V was shortened by 1 base and J by 1 base, with 10 bases between the two germline ends. The CDR3 runs to 15 residues. Looked up from germline, CDR1 is LGHNA and CDR2 is YNFKEQ. The CDR3 bases are TGTGCCAGCAGCCAAGGGTCAGGGGCGAACACTGAAGCTTTCTTT. Amino acids: CASSQGSGANTEAFF.

CDR3 region: CASSDGVIATQYF. For the CDR3, the DNA is TGTGCCAGCAGTGACGGGGTCATCGCGACCCAGTACTTC. This rearrangement joins TRBV2 to TRBJ2-5; D is possibly TRBD2 (5 bases). The CDR3 covers 13 residues. Germline values: CDR1 SNHLY, CDR2 FYNNEI. V lost 3 bases and J 7 bases, leaving 12 bases between the germline ends.

The chain recombines TRBV29-1 with TRBJ1-1; maybe TRBD1 (6 bases). The CDR3 totals 15 residues. The germline V and J ends were trimmed by 5 bases and 0 bases, with 16 bases remaining between them. Germline CDR1 reads SQVTM; CDR2 reads ANQGSEA. In DNA form, the CDR3 reads TGCAGCGTTAATCCGACGACAGGCATGAACACTGAAGCTTTCTTT. As protein: CSVNPTTGMNTEAFF.

This chain links TRBV10-1 with TRBJ2-7; tentative D call: TRBD1 (5 bases). Trimming shortened V by 2 bases and J by 3 bases, and 5 bases separated the two germline ends. Germline V CDR1 and CDR2: WNHNN, SYGVQD (reference sequence). The CDR3 is made up of 12 amino acids. The chain's CDR3 is CASSEQGYEQYF. The CDR3, as DNA: TGCGCCAGCAGTGAGCAGGGCTACGAGCAGTACTTC.

The V call is TRBV4-2, the J call TRBJ2-2; D unresolved. Germline lookup yields CDR1 LGHNA and CDR2 YNFKEQ. With 0 bases removed from V and 8 bases from J, the gap between germline ends came to 13 bases. The CDR3 sequence is 15 residues long. The CDR3 here is CASSQDNGAIGELFF. Written as DNA, the CDR3 is TGTGCCAGCAGCCAAGATAACGGTGCTATTGGGGAGCTGTTTTTT.

The chain joins TRBV7-8 to TRBJ1-1; no clear D. This CDR3 contains 13 residues. Germline assignment: CDR1 SGHVS and CDR2 FQNEAQ. Deletions cut 3 bases from V and 1 base from J, with 6 bases between. CDR3 bases: TGTGCCAGCAGCTTTCTTCGGAACACTGAAGCTTTCTTT. This gives the protein CASSFLRNTEAFF.

This chain joins TRBV27 and TRBJ1-1; TRBD1 matches 7 bases. Germline V gene lookup returns CDR1 MNHEY and CDR2 SMNVEV (reference sequence). The CDR3 runs 14 residues. V shed 4 bases, J shed 5 bases, and the junction held 7 bases outside the gene matches. The CDR3 sequence is CASSSYIQGTEAFF. Written as DNA, the CDR3 is TGTGCCAGCAGTTCATACATACAGGGGACTGAAGCTTTCTTT.

The chain uses TRBV28 and TRBJ1-5; unclear D gene. Germline CDR1 MDHEN, CDR2 SYDVKM. The ends were cut back, 7 bases at V and 3 bases at J, with 16 bases in the middle. This CDR3 has 15 residues. CDR3 DNA: TGTGCCAGCATGGTTGGCACAGCAAACAATCAGCCCCAGCATTTT. Its translation is CASMVGTANNQPQHF.

The gene calls are TRBV12-5 and TRBJ1-4; 9 bases fit TRBD1. This CDR3 region has 17 residues. Trimming cost V 2 bases and J 2 bases; bases outside gene matches: 6. Germline CDR1 LGHNT, CDR2 FRNRAP. The CDR3 bases are TGTGCTAGTGGTTTGTCTACAGGGGGCGGTACTAATGAAAAACTGTTTTTT. This sequence encodes CASGLSTGGGTNEKLFF.

This rearrangement joins TRBV27 to TRBJ2-1; no clear D. Trimming cost V 2 bases and J 0 bases, with 23 bases left between them. The CDR3 runs to 20 residues. Germline V lookup: CDR1 MNHEY, CDR2 SMNVEV (reference sequence). As DNA, the CDR3 is TGTGCCAGCAGTTTAGCTCCTCTCCAGCTAGTAGCCTACTCCTACAATGAGCAGTTCTTC. It codes for CASSLAPLQLVAYSYNEQFF.

The chain recombines TRBV5-1 with TRBJ2-7; perhaps TRBD2 as D (5 bases). The V end was cut by 2 bases, the J end by 1 base, with 10 bases between. The CDR3 sequence is 14 residues long. Germline loops: CDR1 SGHRS, CDR2 YFSETQ. The CDR3 DNA reads as TGCGCCAGCAGCTTTGAGAGGGCTTCCTACGAGCAGTACTTC. Protein: CASSFERASYEQYF.